This T cell receptor beta chain was sequenced during a study of technical replicates of blood from a handful of donors. Only in-frame clones appear in the TCRdb table, and some are missing; sequencing was by immunoSEQ multiplex PCR. This table holds roughly 70,000 clones, 94% found once. Trimming cost V 1 base and J 2 bases; bases outside gene matches: 6. CDR1 is LGHNA and CDR2 is YSLEER in the germline V gene. The CDR3 totals 16 residues. The chain uses TRBV4-3 and TRBJ2-3; 7 nucleotides align to TRBD1. Sequenced input: T cells isolated from PBMCs. This TCR was recovered from a human donor in good health. The chain's CDR3 is CASSQGLTGATDTQYF. In DNA, the CDR3 is TGCGCCAGCAGCCAAGGATTAACAGGGGCCACAGATACGCAGTATTTT.